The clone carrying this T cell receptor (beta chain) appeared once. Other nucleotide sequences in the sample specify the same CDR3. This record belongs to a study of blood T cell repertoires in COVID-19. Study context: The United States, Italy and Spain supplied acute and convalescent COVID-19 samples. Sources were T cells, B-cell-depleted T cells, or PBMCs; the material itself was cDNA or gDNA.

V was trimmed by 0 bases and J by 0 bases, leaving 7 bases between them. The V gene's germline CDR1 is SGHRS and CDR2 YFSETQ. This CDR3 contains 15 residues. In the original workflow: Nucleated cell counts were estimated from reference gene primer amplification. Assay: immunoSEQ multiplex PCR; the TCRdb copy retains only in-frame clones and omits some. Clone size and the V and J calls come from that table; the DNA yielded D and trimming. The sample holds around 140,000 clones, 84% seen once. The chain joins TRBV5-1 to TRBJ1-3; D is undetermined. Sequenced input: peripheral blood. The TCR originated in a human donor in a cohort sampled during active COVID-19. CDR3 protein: CASSLDGSSGNTIYF. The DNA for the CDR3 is TGCGCCAGCAGCTTGGACGGTAGCTCTGGAAACACCATATATTTT.